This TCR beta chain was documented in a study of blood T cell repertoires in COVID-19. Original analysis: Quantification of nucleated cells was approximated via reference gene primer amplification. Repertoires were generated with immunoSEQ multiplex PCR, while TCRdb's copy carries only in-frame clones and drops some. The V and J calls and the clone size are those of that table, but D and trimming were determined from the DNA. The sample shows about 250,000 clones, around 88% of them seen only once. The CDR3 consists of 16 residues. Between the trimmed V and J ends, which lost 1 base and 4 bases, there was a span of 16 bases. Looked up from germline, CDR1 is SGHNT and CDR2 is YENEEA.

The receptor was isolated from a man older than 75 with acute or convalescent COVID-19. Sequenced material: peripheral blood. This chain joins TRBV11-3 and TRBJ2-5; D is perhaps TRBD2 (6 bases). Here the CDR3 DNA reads TGTGCCAGCAGCTTAGGTCTCCGGGACTTCGGAGAGACCCAGTACTTC. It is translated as CASSLGLRDFGETQYF. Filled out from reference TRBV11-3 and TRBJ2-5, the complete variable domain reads EAGVVQSPRYKIIEKKQPVAFWCNPISGHNTLYWYLQNLGQGPELLIRYENEEAVDDSQLPKDRFSAERLKGVDSTLKIQPAELGDSAVYLCASSLGLRDFGETQYFGPGTRLLVL.